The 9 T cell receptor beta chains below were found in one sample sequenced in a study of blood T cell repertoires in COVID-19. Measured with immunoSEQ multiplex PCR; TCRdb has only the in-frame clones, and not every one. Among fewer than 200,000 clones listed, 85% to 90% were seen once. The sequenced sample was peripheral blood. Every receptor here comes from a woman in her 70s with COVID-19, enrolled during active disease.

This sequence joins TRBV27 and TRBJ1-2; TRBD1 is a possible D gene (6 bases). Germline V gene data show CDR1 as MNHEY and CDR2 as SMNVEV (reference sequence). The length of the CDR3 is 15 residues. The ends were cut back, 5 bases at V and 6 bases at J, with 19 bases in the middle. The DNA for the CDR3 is TGTGCCAGCAGTATCGGTCCAACAGGGTATAATGGCTACACCTTC. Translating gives CASSIGPTGYNGYTF.

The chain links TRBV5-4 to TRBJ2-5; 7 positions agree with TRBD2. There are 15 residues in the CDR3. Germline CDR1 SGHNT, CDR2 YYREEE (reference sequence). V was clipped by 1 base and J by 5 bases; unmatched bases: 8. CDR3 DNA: TGTGCCAGCAGCTTGAAGGCGGGAGATGGTGAGACCCAGTACTTC. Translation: CASSLKAGDGETQYF.

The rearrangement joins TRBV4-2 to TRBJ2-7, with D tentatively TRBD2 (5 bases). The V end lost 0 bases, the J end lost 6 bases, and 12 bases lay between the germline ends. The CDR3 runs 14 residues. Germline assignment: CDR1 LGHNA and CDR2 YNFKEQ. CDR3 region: CASSQELVFSEQYF. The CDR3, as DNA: TGTGCCAGCAGCCAAGAACTAGTATTCTCCGAGCAGTACTTC.

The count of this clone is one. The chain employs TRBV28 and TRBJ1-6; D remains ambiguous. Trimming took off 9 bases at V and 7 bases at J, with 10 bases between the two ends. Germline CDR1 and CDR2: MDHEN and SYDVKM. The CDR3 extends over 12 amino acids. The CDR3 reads CASNRANSPLHF. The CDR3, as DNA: TGTGCCAGTAACCGAGCGAATTCACCCCTCCACTTT. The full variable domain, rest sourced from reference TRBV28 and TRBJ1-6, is DVKVTQSSRYLVKRTGEKVFLECVQDMDHENMFWYRQDPGLGLRLIYFSYDVKMKEKGDIPEGYSVSREKKERFSLILESASTNQTSMYLCASNRANSPLHFGNGTRLTVT.

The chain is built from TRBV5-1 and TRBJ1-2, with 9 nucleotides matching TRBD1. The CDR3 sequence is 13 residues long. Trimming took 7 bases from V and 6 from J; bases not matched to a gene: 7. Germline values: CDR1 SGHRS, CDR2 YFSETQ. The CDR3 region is CASDTGTGNGYTF. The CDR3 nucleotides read TGCGCCAGCGATACCGGGACAGGGAATGGCTACACCTTC.

The DNA for the CDR3 is TGTGCCAGCAGCCAGGGGACTGAAGCTTTCTTT. Encoded protein: CASSQGTEAFF. The chain uses TRBV11-3 and TRBJ1-1, with D tentatively TRBD1 (6 bases). CDR3 length: 11 residues. Germline lookup yields CDR1 SGHNT and CDR2 YENEEA. V was shortened by 5 bases and J by 5 bases, with 6 bases between the two germline ends. Supplemented by reference TRBV11-3 and TRBJ1-1, the full variable domain reads EAGVVQSPRYKIIEKKQPVAFWCNPISGHNTLYWYLQNLGQGPELLIRYENEEAVDDSQLPKDRFSAERLKGVDSTLKIQPAELGDSAVYLCASSQGTEAFFGQGTRLTVV.

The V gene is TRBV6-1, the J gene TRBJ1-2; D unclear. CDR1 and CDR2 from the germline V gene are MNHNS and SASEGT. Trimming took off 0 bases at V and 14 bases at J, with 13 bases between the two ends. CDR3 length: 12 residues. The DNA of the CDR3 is TGTGCCAGCAGTGAAGCGCAGGTGTCTCAGACCTTC. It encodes CASSEAQVSQTF.

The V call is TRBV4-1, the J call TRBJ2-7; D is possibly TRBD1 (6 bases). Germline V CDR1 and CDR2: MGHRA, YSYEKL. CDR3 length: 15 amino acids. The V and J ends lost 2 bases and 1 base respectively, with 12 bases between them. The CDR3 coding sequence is TGCGCCAGCAGCCAACGTACAGGGAGATCCTACGAGCAGTACTTC. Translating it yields CASSQRTGRSYEQYF.

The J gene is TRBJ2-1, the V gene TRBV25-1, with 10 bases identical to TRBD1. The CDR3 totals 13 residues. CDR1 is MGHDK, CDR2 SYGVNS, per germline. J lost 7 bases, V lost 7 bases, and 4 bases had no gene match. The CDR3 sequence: CASTRQGANEQFF. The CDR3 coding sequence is TGTGCCAGCACCCGACAGGGGGCTAATGAGCAGTTCTTC. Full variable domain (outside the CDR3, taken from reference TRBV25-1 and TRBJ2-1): EADIYQTPRYLVIGTGKKITLECSQTMGHDKMYWYQQDPGMELHLIHYSYGVNSTEKGDLSSESTVSRIRTEHFPLTLESARPSHTSQYLCASTRQGANEQFFGPGTRLTVL.